These 8 T cell receptor beta chains were sequenced from one sample in a study of cytomegalovirus exposure and HLA in healthy donors. The primer mix had 60 Vbeta and 13 Jbeta primers. TCRdb's copy holds only in-frame clones and misses some; the assay was immunoSEQ multiplex PCR. Found here are under 200,000 clones, about four fifths of them singletons; the top ten hold about 1.8%. Sequencing was done on a sample of PBMCs. The receptors here all came from a woman aged 18-35 years in good health and CMV-seronegative.

The chain is built from TRBV2 and TRBJ2-6; the match to TRBD1 covers 8 bases. Trimming removed 4 bases from V and 2 bases from J; junction bases left unmatched: 7. There are 17 residues in the CDR3. Germline-derived CDR1 and CDR2 are SNHLY and FYNNEI. The CDR3 coding sequence is TGTGCCAGCAGTGCCAGGGGGCGCTTAGCTGGGGCCAACGTCCTGACTTTC. Amino acid sequence: CASSARGRLAGANVLTF.

This clone showed up just a few times. This chain uses TRBV10-1 with TRBJ2-1, with TRBD2 matching 11 bases. J lost 5 bases, V lost 8 bases, and 8 bases had no gene match. The CDR3 covers 15 residues. CDR1 WNHNN and CDR2 SYGVQD come from the germline V gene (reference sequence). CDR3 bases: TGCGCCAGCTCTACTAGCGGGAGTATGGACAATGAGCAGTTCTTC. Its translation: CASSTSGSMDNEQFF.

This chain connects TRBV19 to TRBJ2-7; 7 bases fit TRBD2. CDR3 length: 16 residues. Germline CDR1 LNHDA, CDR2 SQIVND (reference sequence). After removal of 7 bases from V and 3 bases from J, the junction contained 15 bases not matched to a gene. The CDR3 spells CASTPQKREEVYEQYV. CDR3 bases: TGTGCCAGTACCCCCCAAAAGCGGGAAGAGGTCTACGAGCAGTACGTC.

The CDR3 loop is CASSLGAGLTGELFF. The DNA for the CDR3 is TGTGCCAGCAGCTTGGGGGCAGGTCTCACCGGGGAGCTGTTTTTT. This chain uses TRBV11-3 with TRBJ2-2; tentative D call: TRBD1 (6 bases). The germline V gene encodes CDR1 SGHNT and CDR2 YENEEA. Trimming took 3 bases from V and 4 from J, leaving 12 bases between them. The CDR3 is 15 amino acids.

The sample holds a few counts of this clone. The chain joins TRBV5-4 to TRBJ2-2; D perhaps matches TRBD2 (5 bases). From germline, CDR1 is SGHNT and CDR2 YYREEE (reference sequence). The CDR3 contains 13 residues. Trimming pared 6 bases from V and 13 bases from J, leaving 19 bases between. CDR3 amino acids: CASTGGGVTGLFF. In nucleotides, the CDR3 is TGTGCCAGCACCGGTGGAGGAGTGACTGGGCTGTTTTTT.

This chain connects TRBV4-3 to TRBJ2-1, with TRBD2 matching over 7 bases. After removal of 0 bases from V and 0 bases from J, the junction contained 17 bases not matched to a gene. Germline V lookup: CDR1 LGHNA, CDR2 YSLEER. The CDR3 has 21 amino acids. In nucleotides, the CDR3 is TGCGCCAGCAGCCAAGATAGGACACCGGGACTACCATCAGGCTCCTACAATGAGCAGTTCTTC. This translates into CASSQDRTPGLPSGSYNEQFF.

The J gene is TRBJ2-1, the V gene TRBV25-1; 7 bases are shared with TRBD1. CDR1 is MGHDK, CDR2 SYGVNS, per germline. The V gene end was trimmed by 3 bases and the J gene end by 7 bases; junction bases not matched to a gene: 9. The CDR3 is made up of 15 amino acids. CDR3 sequence (DNA): TGTGCCAGCAGTGACGCTCCAGGGGGTGAGAATGAGCAGTTCTTC. It translates to CASSDAPGGENEQFF.

CDR3 sequence reads: CASSYSGTGGVNAFF. The CDR3 bases are TGTGCCAGCAGTTACAGCGGGACAGGGGGCGTGAATGCTTTCTTT. This chain connects TRBV6-5 to TRBJ1-1, with TRBD1 identical over 12 bases. CDR1 is MNHEY and CDR2 is SVGAGI in the germline V gene. The V segment lost 2 bases and the J segment 11 bases; nucleotides outside the gene matches: 9. The CDR3 consists of 15 residues.